This T cell receptor beta chain was sequenced in a study of T cell responses to AZD1222 COVID-19 vaccine. Second doses were pooled across both intervals (about 4 or about 12 weeks). Clones were read by immunoSEQ multiplex PCR, and TCRdb kept only the in-frame ones, dropping some. The sample consists of 79,000 or so clones, roughly nine tenths of them appearing once. The CDR3 extends over 13 amino acids. CDR1 and CDR2 (germline): SGHTA, FQGNSA. The V end was cut by 3 bases, the J end by 0 bases, with 2 bases between. The clonotype comes from an adult who received the AZD1222 COVID-19 vaccine. Sequenced material: peripheral blood, taken 28 days after the second AZD1222 dose. The chain has TRBV7-2 and TRBJ1-4; D not certain. The CDR3 region is CASSFTTNEKLFF. The CDR3 DNA follows: TGTGCCAGCAGCTTTACAACTAATGAAAAACTGTTTTTT.